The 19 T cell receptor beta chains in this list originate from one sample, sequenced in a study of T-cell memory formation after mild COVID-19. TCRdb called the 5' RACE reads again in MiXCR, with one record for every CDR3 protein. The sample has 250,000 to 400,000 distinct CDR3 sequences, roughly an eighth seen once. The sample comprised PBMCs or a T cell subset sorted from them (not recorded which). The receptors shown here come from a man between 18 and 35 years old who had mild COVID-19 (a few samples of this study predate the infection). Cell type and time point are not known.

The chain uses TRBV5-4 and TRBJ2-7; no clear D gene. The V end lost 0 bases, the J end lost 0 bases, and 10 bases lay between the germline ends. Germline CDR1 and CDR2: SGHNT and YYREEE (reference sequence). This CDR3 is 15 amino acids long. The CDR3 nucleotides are TGTGCCAGCAGCTTGGACTTGCGAAGCTCCTACGAGCAGTACGTC. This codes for CASSLDLRSSYEQYV.

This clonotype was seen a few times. CDR3 residues: CASSFISSAQYF. The CDR3 nucleotides are TGTGCCAGCAGCTTCATCAGTTCGGCCCAGTACTTC. The chain is built from TRBV11-2 and TRBJ2-5; D gene ambiguous. Germline values: CDR1 SGHAT, CDR2 FQNNGV. V was pared by 3 bases and J by 9 bases, with 11 bases between. CDR3 length equals 12 residues. The full variable domain, completed using reference TRBV11-2 and TRBJ2-5, is EAGVAQSPRYKIIEKRQSVAFWCNPISGHATLYWYQQILGQGPKLLIQFQNNGVVDDSQLPKDRFSAERLKGVDSTLKIQPAKLEDSAVYLCASSFISSAQYFGPGTRLLVL.

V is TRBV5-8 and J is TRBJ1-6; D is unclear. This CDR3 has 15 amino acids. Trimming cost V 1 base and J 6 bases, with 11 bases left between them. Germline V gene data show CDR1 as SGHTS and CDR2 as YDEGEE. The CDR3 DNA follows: TGTGCCAGCAGCTTGTACGCGGGCGGTAATTCACCCCTCCACTTT. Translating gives CASSLYAGGNSPLHF.

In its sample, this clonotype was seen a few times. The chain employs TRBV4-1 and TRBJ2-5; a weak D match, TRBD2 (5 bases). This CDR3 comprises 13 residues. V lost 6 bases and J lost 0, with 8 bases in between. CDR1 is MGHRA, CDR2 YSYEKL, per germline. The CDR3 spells CASSGGYQETQYF. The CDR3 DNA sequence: TGCGCCAGCAGTGGCGGGTACCAAGAGACCCAGTACTTC.

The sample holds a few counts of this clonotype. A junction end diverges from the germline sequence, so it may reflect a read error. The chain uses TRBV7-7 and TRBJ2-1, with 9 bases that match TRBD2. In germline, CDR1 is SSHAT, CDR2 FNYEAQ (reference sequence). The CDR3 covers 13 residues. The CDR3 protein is CASSPDAGGEQFF. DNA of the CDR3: TGTGCTAGCAGCCCAGACGCGGGGGGGGAGCAGTTCTTC.

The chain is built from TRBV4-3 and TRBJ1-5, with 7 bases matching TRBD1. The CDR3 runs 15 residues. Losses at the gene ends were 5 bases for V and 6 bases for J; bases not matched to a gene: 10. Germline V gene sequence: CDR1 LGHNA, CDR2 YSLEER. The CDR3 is CASSGRQGSGQPQHF. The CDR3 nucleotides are TGCGCCAGCAGCGGGAGACAGGGTTCGGGTCAGCCCCAGCATTTT.

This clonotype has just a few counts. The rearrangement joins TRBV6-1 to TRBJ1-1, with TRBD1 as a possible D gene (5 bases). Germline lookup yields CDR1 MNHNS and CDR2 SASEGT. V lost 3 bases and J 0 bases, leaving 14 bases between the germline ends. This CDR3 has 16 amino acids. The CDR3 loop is CASSDGDWRMNTEAFF. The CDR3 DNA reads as TGTGCCAGCAGTGACGGGGACTGGCGCATGAACACTGAAGCTTTCTTT.

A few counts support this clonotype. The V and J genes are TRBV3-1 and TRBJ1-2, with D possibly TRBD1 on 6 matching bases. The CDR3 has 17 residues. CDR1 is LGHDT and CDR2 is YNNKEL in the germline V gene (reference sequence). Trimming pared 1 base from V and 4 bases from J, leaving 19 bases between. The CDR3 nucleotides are TGTGCCAGCAGCCAAGGGACCGGGGGCCTAATTTCCTATGGCTACACCTTC. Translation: CASSQGTGGLISYGYTF.

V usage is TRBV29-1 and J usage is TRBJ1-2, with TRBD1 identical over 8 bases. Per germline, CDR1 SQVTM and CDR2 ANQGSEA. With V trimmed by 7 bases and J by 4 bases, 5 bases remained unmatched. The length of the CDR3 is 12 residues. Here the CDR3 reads CSAGQGSYGYTF. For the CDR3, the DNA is TGCAGCGCTGGACAGGGCAGCTATGGCTACACCTTC. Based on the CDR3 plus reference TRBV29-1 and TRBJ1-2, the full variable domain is SAVISQKPSRDICQRGTSLTIQCQVDSQVTMMFWYRQQPGQSLTLIATANQGSEATYESGFVIDKFPISRPNLTFSTLTVSNMSPEDSSIYLCSAGQGSYGYTFGSGTRLTVV.

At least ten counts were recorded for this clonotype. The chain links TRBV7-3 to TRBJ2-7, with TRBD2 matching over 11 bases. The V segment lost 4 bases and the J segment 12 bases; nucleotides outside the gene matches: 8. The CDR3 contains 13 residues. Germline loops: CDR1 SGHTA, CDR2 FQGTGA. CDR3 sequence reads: CASSSGTSGQRYF. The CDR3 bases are TGTGCCAGCAGCTCCGGGACTAGCGGCCAAAGGTACTTC. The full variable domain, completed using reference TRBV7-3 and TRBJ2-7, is GAGVSQTPSNKVTEKGKYVELRCDPISGHTALYWYRQSLGQGPEFLIYFQGTGAADDSGLPNDRFFAVRPEGSVSTLKIQRTERGDSAVYLCASSSGTSGQRYFGPGTRLTVT.

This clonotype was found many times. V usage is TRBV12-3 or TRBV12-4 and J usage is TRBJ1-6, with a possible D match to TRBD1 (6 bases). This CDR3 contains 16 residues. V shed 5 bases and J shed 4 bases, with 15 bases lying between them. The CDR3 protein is CASSPGGHSYNSPLHF. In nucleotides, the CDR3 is TGTGCCAGCAGTCCCGGGGGCCATTCATATAATTCACCCCTCCACTTT.

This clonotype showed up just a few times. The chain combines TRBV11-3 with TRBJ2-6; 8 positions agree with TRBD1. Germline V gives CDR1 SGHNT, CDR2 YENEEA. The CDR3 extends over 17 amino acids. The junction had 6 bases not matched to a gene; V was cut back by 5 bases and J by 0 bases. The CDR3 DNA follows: TGTGCCAGCAGCCCGGGACAGGCTAGCTCTGGGGCCAACGTCCTGACTTTC. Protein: CASSPGQASSGANVLTF.

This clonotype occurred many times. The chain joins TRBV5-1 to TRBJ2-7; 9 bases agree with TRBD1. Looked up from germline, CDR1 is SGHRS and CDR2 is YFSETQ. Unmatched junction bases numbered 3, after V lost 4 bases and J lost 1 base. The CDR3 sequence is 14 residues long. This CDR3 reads CASSPGTGSYEQYF. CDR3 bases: TGCGCCAGCAGCCCCGGGACAGGGTCCTACGAGCAGTACTTC.

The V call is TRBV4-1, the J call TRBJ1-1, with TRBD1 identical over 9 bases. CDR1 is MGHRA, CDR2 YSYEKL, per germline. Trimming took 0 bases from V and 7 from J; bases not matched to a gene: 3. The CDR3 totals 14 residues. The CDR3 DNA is TGCGCCAGCAGCCAAGATGGGGGACAGGGTGAAGCTTTCTTT. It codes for CASSQDGGQGEAFF.

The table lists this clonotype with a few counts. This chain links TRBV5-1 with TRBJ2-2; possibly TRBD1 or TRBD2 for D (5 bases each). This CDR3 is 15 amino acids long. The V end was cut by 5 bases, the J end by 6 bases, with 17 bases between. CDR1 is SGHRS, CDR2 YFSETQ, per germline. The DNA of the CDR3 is TGCGCCAGCAGTCTGGGACCGCTCTTATCCGGGGAGCTGTTTTTT. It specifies CASSLGPLLSGELFF.

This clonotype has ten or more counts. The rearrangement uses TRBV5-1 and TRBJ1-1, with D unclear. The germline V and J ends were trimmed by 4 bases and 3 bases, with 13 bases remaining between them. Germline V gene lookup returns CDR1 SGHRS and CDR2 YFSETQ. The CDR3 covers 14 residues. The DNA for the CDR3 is TGCGCCAGCAGCCTAGACTTACGGGACACTGAAGCTTTCTTT. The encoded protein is CASSLDLRDTEAFF.

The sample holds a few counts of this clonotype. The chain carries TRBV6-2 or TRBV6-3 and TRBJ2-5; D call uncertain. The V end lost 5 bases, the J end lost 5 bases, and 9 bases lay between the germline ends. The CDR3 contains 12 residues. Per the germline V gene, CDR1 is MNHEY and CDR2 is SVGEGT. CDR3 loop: CASSDGVETQYF. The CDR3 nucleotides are TGTGCCAGCAGTGATGGGGTCGAGACCCAGTACTTC.

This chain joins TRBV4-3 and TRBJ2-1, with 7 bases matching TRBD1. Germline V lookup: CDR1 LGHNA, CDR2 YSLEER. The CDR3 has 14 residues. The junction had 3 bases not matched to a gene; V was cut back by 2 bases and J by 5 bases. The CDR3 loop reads CASSQTGAHNEQFF. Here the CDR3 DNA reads TGCGCCAGCAGCCAAACAGGGGCACACAATGAGCAGTTCTTC.

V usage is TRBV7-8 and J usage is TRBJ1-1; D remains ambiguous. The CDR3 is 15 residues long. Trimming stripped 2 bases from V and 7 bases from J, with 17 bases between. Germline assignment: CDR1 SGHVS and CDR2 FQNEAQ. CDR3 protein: CASSLSLLPKSEAFF. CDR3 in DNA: TGTGCCAGCAGCTTATCACTGCTACCAAAGAGTGAAGCTTTCTTT. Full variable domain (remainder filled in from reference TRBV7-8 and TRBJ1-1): GAGVSQSPRYKVAKRGQDVALRCDPISGHVSLFWYQQALGQGPEFLTYFQNEAQLDKSGLPSDRFFAERPEGSVSTLKIQRTQQEDSAVYLCASSLSLLPKSEAFFGQGTRLTVV.